The following is a T cell receptor beta chain sequence with its context. Its specificity is not known. CDR3 size: 14 residues. Germline lookup yields CDR1 SGHDT and CDR2 YYEEEE. After removal of 3 bases from V and 8 bases from J, the junction contained 7 bases not matched to a gene. Primers: 60 Vbeta forward and 13 Jbeta reverse. TCRdb's table, derived via immunoSEQ multiplex PCR, lists solely in-frame clones and lacks some. Among about 180,000 clones listed, around 81% were seen once. This entry is derived from a study of cytomegalovirus exposure and HLA in healthy donors. Study information: Earlier findings included 90 million to 120 million unique TCR beta sequences obtained from about 179 million T cells.

Overall study findings and caveats: Several top significant clusters appeared, in a later analysis, to be linked to common viral pathogens. Reported results showed that the classifier diagnosed cytomegalovirus status with high specificity and sensitivity. What a later analysis reportedly showed was that an Asian-associated ancestry cluster had fewer N-insertions than the 666-donor mean.

The genes are TRBV5-6 and TRBJ1-2; 10 nucleotides align to TRBD1. The sequence derives from a woman aged 25 to 39 in good health and CMV-seronegative. Sequencing used PBMCs. As DNA, the CDR3 is TGTGCCAGCAGCTCGGGACAGGGGAATTGGGGCTACACCTTC. Translation: CASSSGQGNWGYTF.